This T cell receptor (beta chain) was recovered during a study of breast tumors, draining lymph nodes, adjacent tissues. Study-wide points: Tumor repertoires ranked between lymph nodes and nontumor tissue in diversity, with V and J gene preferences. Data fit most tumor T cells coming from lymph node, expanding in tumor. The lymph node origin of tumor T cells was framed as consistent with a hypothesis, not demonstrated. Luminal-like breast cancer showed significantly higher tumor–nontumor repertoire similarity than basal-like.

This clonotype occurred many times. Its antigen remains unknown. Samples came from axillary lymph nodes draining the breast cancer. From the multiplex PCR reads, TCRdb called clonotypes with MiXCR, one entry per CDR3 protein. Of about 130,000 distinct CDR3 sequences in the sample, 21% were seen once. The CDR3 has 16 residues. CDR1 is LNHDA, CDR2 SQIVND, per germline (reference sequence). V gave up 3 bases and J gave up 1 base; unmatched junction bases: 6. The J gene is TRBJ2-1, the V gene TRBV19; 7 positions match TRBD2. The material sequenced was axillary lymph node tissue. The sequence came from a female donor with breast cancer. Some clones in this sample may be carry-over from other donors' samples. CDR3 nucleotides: TGTGCCAGTAGTATCCCCGGGGGGTATTCCTACAATGAGCAGTTCTTC. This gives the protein CASSIPGGYSYNEQFF. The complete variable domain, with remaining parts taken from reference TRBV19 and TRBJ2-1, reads DGGITQSPKYLFRKEGQNVTLSCEQNLNHDAMYWYRQDPGQGLRLIYYSQIVNDFQKGDIAEGYSVSREKKESFPLTVTSAQKNPTAFYLCASSIPGGYSYNEQFFGPGTRLTVL.